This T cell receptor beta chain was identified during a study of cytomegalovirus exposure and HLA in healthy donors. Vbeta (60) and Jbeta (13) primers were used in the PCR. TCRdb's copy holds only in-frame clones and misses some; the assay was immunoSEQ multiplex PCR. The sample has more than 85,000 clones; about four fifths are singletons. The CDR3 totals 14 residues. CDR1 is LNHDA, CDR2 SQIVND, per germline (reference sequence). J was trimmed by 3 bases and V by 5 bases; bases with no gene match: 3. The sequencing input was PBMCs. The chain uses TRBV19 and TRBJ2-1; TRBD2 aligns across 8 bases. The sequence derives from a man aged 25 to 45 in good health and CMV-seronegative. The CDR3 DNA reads TGTGCCAGTAGTTCGCGGGGGGACTACAATGAGCAGTTCTTC. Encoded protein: CASSSRGDYNEQFF.